This TCR beta chain emerged from a study of T-cell memory formation after mild COVID-19. The wider study: Largely, the TCR clusters proved donor specific. Study-level results: In pre-infection memory, a portion of responding clones appeared, which suggested that cross-reactive memory joined. Later expanders leaned toward CD4+, whereas clones contracting from day 15 to 85 were balanced CD4/CD8.

This clonotype was detected only a few times. Antigen unknown. TCRalpha and TCRbeta libraries used 5'RACE with constant-segment primers and UMIs. MiXCR, applied by TCRdb to the 5' RACE reads, yields one record per CDR3 protein. The sample yields around 140,000 distinct CDR3 sequences, 15% to 20% seen once. CDR3 length: 16 residues. CDR1 is DFQATT, CDR2 SNEGSKA, per germline (reference sequence). Trimming took off 6 bases at V and 0 bases at J, with 18 bases between the two ends. Sequencing was done on a sample of PBMCs or a T cell subset sorted from them (not recorded which). The origin of this receptor is an adult woman who had mild COVID-19 (a few samples of this study predate the infection). Cell type and time point are not known. This sequence joins TRBV20-1 and TRBJ1-3, with D possibly TRBD1 on 6 matching bases. CDR3 amino acids: CSARQGGRNSGNTIYF. The DNA of the CDR3 is TGCAGTGCGAGGCAAGGGGGTCGAAACTCTGGAAACACCATATATTTT.